The sequence of this T cell receptor beta chain was determined in a study of blood T cell repertoires in COVID-19 (dated by TCRdb to about 2020). Regarding the study in general: Collaborator samples came from the United States, Italy and Spain and covered acute and convalescent phases of COVID-19. The material from the prospective study consisted of cDNA or gDNA derived from T cells, B-cell-depleted T cells, or PBMCs. Subjects who had been exposed to COVID-19, were actively infected with it, or had recovered from it provided the deeply sampled blood TCRbeta repertoires that made up the dataset. A freely available public database, intended as a resource for researchers studying the immune response to SARS-CoV-2, is where the repertoires were released. The samples were drawn from the first 160 participants of the ongoing ImmuneRACE study and from some 1,300 subjects provided by 6 global collaborators. Nearly every sample came with metadata listing a de-identified subject ID, COVID-19 status, age in years and sex. HLA class I and class II types, where available, came from metadata supplied by the sample provider rather than from assay-based typing. General findings and caveats noted by the study authors: How much clinical and demographic metadata was included differed by source and by participant, and the metadata was provided uncurated.

About this clone itself: The specificity of this receptor is unknown. Base qualities are not recorded, but no much larger clone differs from it by a single base.

CDR1 and CDR2 were assigned from the germline V gene as SGHRS and YFSETQ. Spanning cysteine to phenylalanine, the CDR3 consists of 14 amino acids. Kept here is only the CDR3 DNA, which spans 42 bases and is read in frame from base 1. The V end gives up 2 bases and the J end 5 bases, leaving 3 bases in the junction not matched to a gene. TCRbeta CDR3 regions were amplified from genomic DNA using the immunoSEQ Assay, a bias-controlled multiplex PCR. On the study's bioinformatics: The number of nucleated cells in each sample was estimated by amplification of reference gene primers within the assay. Sequence reads were collapsed and filtered to measure the absolute abundance of every unique TCRbeta CDR3 rearrangement. For each sample, productive Simpson clonality was calculated as the square root of Simpson's diversity index over productive rearrangements. Not all clones reach the TCRdb copy of this immuneACCESS table, which keeps in-frame sequences only. Checked studies attribute under half of the gap to unresolved V genes and leave the rest unexplained. The V and J calls and the clone size are those of that table, but D and trimming were determined from the DNA. Counted in this sample were roughly 170,000 clones; 70% to 90% of them appeared once. Clones ranked in the top ten supply around 20% of the sample.

The collaborating institutions used their own protocols to collect whole blood in K2EDTA tubes. For TCRbeta analysis, collaborators shipped samples as frozen whole blood, isolated PBMCs, or DNA extracted from either of those sample types. The sequencing sample was made of peripheral blood. The source of this sequence is a man in his sixties or seventies with active or convalescent COVID-19. The sequence is built from TRBV5-1 and TRBJ2-1, and 8 junction bases match TRBD1. Here is the DNA: TGCGCCAGCAGCTTCGGACAGGGAAACAATGAGCAGTTCTTC. This gives the protein CASSFGQGNNEQFF.